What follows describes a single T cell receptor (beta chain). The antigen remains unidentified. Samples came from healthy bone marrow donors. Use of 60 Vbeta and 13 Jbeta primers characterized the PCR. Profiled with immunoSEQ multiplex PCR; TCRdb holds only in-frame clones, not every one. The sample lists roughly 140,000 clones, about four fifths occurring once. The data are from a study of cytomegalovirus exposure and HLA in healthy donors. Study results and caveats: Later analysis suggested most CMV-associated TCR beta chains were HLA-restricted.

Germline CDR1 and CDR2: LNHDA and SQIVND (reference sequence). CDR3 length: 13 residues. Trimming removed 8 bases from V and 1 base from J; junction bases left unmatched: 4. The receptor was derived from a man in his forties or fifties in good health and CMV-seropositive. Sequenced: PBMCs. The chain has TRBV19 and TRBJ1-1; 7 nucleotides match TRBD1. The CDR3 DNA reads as TGTGCCAGTCATCGGACAGGGAACACTGAAGCTTTCTTT. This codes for CASHRTGNTEAFF.